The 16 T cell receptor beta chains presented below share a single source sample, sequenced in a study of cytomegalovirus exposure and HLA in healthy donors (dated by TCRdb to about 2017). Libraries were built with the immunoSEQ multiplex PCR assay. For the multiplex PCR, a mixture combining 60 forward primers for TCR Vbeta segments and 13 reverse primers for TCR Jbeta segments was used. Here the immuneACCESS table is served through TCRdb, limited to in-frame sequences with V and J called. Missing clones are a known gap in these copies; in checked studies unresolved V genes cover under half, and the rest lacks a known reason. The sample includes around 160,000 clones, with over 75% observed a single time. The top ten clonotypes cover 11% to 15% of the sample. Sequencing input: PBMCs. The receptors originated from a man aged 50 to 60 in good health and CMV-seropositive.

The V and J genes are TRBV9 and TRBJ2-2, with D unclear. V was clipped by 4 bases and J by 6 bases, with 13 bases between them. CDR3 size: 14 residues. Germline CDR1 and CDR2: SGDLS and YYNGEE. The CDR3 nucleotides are TGTGCCAGCAGCCCACGCCTAGAGGCCGGGGAGCTGTTTTTT. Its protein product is CASSPRLEAGELFF.

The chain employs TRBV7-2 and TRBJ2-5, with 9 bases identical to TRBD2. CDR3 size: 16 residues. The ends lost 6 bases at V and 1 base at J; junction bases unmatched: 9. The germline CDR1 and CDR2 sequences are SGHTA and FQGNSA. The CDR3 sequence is CASRDYLAGTQETQYF. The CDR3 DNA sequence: TGTGCCAGCAGAGACTACCTAGCGGGGACCCAAGAGACCCAGTACTTC.

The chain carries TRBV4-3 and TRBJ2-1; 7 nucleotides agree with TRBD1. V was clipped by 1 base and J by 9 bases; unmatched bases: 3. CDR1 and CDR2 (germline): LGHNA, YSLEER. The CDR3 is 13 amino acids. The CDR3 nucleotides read TGCGCCAGCAGCCAAGGGACAGGCCCTGAGCAGTTCTTC. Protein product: CASSQGTGPEQFF.

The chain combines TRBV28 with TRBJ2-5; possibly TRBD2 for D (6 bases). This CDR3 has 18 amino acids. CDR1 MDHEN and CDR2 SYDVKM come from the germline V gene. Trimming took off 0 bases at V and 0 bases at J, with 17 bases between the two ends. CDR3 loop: CASSLWQVGGADQETQYF. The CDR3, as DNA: TGTGCCAGCAGTTTATGGCAAGTCGGGGGAGCCGACCAAGAGACCCAGTACTTC.

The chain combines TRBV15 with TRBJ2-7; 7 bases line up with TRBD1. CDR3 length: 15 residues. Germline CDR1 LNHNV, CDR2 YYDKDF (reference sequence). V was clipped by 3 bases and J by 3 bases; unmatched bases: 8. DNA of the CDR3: TGTGCCACCAGCAGTAGACTCGGGACAGTCTACGAGCAGTACGTC. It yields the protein CATSSRLGTVYEQYV.

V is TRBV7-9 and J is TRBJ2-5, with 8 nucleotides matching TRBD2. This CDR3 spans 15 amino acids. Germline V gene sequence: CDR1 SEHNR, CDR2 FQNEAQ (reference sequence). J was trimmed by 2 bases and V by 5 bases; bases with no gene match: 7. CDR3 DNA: TGTGCCAGCAGCCCTCCCCGGGGGGGGCAAGAGACCCAGTACTTC. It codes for CASSPPRGGQETQYF.

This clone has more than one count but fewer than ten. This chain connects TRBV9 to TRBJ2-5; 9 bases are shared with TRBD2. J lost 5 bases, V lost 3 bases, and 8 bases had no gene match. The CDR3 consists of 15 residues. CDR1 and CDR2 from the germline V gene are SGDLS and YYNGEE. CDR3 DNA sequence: TGTGCCAGCAGCGGTAGCGGGGGCTCGGGGGAGACCCAGTACTTC. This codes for CASSGSGGSGETQYF.

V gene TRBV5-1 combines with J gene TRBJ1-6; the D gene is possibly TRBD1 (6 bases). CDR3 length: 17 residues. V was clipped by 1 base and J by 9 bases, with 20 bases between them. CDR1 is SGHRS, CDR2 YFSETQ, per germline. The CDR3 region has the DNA TGCGCCAGCAGCTTGTCTATCGGAGGACAGTTAGGTTCACCCCTCCACTTT. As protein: CASSLSIGGQLGSPLHF.

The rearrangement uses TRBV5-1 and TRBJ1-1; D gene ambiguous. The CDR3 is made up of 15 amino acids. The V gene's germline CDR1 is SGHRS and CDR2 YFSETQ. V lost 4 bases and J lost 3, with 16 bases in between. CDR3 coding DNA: TGCGCCAGCAGCCCCCTTCCCGGGATGGACACTGAAGCTTTCTTT. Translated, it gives CASSPLPGMDTEAFF.

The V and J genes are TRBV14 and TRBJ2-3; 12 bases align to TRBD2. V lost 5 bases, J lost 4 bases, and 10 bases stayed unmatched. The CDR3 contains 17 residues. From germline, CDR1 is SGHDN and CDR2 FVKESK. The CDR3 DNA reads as TGTGCCAGCAGCACCCGGACTAGCGGGATTATCCCAGATACGCAGTATTTT. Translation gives CASSTRTSGIIPDTQYF.

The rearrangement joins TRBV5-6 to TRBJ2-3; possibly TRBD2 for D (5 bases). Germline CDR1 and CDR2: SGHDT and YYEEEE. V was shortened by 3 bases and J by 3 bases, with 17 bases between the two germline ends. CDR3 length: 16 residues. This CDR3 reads CASSSLNLGGTDTQYF. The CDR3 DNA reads TGTGCCAGCAGCTCCCTTAACCTAGGAGGAACAGATACGCAGTATTTT.

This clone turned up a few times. DNA of the CDR3: TGTGCCAGTAGTCCCCTCCCCGACATGGGCAATCAGCCCCAGCATTTT. Translating it yields CASSPLPDMGNQPQHF. The chain has TRBV19 and TRBJ1-5; D call uncertain. The CDR3 has 16 residues. Germline V lookup: CDR1 LNHDA, CDR2 SQIVND (reference sequence). Trimming cost V 5 bases and J 2 bases, with 16 bases left between them.

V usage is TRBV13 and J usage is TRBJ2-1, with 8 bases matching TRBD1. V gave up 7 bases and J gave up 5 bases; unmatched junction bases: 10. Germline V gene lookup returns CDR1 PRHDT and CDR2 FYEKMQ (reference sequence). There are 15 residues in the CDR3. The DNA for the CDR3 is TGTGCCAGCAACTTTGGACAGGGTATCGACAATGAGCAGTTCTTC. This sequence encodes CASNFGQGIDNEQFF.

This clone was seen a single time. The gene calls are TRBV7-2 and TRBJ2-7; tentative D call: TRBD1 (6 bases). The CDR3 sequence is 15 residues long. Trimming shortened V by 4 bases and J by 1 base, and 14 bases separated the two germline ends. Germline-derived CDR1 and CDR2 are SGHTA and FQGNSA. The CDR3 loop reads CASSSRPGDSYEQYF. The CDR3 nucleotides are TGTGCCAGCAGCTCACGCCCAGGGGATTCCTACGAGCAGTACTTC.

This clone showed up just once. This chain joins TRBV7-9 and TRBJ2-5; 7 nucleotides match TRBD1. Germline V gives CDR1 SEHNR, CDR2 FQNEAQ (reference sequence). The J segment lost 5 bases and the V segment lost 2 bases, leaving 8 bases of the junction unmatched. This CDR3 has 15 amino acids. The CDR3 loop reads CASSLFSGRGETQYF. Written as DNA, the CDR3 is TGTGCCAGCAGCTTATTCTCTGGCAGGGGGGAGACCCAGTACTTC.

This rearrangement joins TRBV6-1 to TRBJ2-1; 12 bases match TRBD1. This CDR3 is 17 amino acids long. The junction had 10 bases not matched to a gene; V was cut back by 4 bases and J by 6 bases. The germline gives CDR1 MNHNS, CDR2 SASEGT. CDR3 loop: CASSGQWDRGQGNEQFF. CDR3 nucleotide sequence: TGTGCCAGCAGTGGACAATGGGACAGGGGGCAGGGCAATGAGCAGTTCTTC.